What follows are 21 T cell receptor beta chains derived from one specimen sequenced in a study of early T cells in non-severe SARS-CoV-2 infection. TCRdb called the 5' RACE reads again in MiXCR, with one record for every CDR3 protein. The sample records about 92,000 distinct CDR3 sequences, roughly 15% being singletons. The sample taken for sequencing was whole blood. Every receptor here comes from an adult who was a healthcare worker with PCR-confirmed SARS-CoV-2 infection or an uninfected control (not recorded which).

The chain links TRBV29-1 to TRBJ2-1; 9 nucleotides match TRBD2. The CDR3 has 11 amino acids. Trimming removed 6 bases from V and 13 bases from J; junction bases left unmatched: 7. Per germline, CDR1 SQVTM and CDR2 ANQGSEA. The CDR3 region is CSVLSGRSQFF. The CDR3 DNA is TGCAGCGTCTTAAGCGGGAGGAGTCAGTTCTTC.

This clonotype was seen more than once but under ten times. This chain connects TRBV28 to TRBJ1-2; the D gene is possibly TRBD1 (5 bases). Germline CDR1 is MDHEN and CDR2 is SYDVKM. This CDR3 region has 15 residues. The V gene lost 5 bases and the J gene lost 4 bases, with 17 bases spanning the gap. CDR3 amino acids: CASSIRQIYLYGYTF. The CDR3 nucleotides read TGTGCCAGCAGTATCCGACAGATATATCTCTATGGCTACACCTTC.

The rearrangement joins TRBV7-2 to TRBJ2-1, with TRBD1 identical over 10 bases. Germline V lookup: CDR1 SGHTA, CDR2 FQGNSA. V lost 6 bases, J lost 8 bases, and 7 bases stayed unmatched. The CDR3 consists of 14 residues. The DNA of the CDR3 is TGTGCCAGCAGGCGGACAGGGGGACGAGATGAGCAGTTCTTC. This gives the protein CASRRTGGRDEQFF.

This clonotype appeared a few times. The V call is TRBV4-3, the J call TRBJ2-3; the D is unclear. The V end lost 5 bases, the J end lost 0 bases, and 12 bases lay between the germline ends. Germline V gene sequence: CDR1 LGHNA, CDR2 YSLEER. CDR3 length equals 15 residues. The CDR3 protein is CASSEVDRSTDTQYF. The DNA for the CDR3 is TGCGCCAGCAGCGAGGTCGACCGGAGCACAGATACGCAGTATTTT.

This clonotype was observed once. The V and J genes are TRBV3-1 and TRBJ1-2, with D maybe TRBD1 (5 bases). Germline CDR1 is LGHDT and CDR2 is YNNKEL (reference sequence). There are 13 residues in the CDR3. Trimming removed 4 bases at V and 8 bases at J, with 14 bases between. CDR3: CASSRTQGKGYTF. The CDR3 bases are TGTGCCAGCAGCCGAACGCAGGGAAAAGGCTACACCTTC.

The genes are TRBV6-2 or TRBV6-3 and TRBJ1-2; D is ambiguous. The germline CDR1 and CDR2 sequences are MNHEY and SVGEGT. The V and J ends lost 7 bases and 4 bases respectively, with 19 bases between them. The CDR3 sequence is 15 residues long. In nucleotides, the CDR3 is TGTGCCAGCACCTTCCTACGGGGTCGAAGCTATGGCTACACCTTC. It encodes CASTFLRGRSYGYTF.

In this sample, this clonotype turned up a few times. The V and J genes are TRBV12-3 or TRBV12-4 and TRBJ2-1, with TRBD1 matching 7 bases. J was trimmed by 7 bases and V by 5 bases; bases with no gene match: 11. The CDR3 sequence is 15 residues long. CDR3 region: CASSNRGGKNNEQFF. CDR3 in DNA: TGTGCCAGCAGTAACAGGGGTGGGAAAAATAATGAGCAGTTCTTC.

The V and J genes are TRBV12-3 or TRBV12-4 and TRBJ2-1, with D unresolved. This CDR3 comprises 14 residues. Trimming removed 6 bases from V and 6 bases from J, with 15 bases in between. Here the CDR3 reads CASSSPPETNEQFF. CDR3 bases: TGTGCCAGCAGCTCTCCCCCGGAGACCAATGAGCAGTTCTTC.

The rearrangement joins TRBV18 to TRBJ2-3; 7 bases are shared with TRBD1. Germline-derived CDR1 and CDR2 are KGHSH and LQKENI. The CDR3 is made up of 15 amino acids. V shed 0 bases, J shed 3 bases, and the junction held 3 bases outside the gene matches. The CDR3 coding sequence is TGTGCCAGCTCACCACCGGGCAGGGGGACAGATACGCAGTATTTT. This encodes CASSPPGRGTDTQYF.

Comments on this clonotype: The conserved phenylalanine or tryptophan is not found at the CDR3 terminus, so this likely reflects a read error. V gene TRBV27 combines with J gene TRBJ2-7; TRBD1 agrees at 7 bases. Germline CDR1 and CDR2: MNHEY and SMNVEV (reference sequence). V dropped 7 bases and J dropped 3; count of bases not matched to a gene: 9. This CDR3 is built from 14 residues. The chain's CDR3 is CASKGAQGHYEQYS. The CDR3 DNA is TGTGCCAGCAAGGGGGCACAGGGACACTACGAGCAGTACTCC.

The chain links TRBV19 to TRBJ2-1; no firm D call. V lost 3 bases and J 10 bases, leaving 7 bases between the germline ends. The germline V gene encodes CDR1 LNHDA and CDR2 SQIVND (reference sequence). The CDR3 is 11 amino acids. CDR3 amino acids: CASSILGEQFF. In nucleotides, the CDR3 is TGTGCCAGTAGTATTTTAGGGGAGCAGTTCTTC. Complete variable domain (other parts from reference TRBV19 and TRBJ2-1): DGGITQSPKYLFRKEGQNVTLSCEQNLNHDAMYWYRQDPGQGLRLIYYSQIVNDFQKGDIAEGYSVSREKKESFPLTVTSAQKNPTAFYLCASSILGEQFFGPGTRLTVL.

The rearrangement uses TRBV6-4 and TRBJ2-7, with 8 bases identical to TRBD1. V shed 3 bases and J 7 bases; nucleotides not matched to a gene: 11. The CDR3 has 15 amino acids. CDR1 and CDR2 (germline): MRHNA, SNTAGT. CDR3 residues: CASSEWAGGDQEQYF. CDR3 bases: TGTGCCAGCAGTGAGTGGGCAGGGGGCGATCAGGAGCAGTACTTC.

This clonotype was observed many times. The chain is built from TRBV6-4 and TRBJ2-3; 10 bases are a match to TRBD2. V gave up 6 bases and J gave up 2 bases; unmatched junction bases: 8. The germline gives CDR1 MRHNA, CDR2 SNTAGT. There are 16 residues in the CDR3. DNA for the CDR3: TGTGCCAGCAGCGATCAAGCGGGGGGGCCCACAGATACGCAGTATTTT. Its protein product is CASSDQAGGPTDTQYF.

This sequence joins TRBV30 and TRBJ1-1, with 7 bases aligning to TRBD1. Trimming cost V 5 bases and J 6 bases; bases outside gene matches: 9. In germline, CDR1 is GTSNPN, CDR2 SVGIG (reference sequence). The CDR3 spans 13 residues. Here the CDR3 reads CAWSTTGEPEAFF. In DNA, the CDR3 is TGTGCCTGGTCGACAACAGGGGAACCTGAAGCTTTCTTT.

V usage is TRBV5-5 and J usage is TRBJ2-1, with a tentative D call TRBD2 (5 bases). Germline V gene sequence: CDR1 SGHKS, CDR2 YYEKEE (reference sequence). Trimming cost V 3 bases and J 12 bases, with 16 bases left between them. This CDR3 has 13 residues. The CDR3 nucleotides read TGTGCCAGCAGCTGGGATCCGGGAACCTTGCAGTTCTTC. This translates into CASSWDPGTLQFF.

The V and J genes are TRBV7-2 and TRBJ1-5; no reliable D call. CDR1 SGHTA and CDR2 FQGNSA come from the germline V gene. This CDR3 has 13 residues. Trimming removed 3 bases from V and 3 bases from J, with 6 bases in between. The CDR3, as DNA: TGTGCCAGCAGCTTTGGGGTCAATCAGCCCCAGCATTTT. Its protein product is CASSFGVNQPQHF.

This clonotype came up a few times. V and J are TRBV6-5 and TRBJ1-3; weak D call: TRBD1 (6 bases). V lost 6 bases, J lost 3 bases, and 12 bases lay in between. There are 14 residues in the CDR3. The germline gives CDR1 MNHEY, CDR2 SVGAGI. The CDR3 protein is CASSGGGGGNTIYF. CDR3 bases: TGTGCCAGCAGCGGCGGGGGCGGTGGAAACACCATATATTTT.

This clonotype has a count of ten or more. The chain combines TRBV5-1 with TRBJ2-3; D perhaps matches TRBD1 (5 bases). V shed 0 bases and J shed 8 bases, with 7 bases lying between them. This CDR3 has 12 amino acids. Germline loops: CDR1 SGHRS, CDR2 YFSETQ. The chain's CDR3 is CASSLDRGTQYF. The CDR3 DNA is TGCGCCAGCAGCTTGGATAGGGGTACGCAGTATTTT.

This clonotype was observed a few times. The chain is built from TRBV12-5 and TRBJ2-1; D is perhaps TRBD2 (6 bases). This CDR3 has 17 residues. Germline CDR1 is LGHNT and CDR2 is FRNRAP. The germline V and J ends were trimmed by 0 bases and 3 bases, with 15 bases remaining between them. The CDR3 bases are TGTGCTAGTGGTTTGGTTATGGAGCGGGCGATCTACAATGAGCAGTTCTTC. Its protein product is CASGLVMERAIYNEQFF.

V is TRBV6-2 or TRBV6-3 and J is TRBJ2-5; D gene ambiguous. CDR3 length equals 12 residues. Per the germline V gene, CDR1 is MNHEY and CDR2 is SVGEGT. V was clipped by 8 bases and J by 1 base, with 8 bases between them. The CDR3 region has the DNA TGTGCCAGCGGCTCTACCCAAGAGACCCAGTACTTC. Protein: CASGSTQETQYF.

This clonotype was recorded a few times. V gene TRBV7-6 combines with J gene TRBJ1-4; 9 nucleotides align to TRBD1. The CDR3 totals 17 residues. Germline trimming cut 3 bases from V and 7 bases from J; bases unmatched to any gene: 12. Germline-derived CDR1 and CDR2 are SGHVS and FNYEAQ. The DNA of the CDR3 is TGTGCCAGCAGCTTGGCACCACAGGGGGCGCCTGGTGAAAAACTGTTTTTT. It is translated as CASSLAPQGAPGEKLFF.